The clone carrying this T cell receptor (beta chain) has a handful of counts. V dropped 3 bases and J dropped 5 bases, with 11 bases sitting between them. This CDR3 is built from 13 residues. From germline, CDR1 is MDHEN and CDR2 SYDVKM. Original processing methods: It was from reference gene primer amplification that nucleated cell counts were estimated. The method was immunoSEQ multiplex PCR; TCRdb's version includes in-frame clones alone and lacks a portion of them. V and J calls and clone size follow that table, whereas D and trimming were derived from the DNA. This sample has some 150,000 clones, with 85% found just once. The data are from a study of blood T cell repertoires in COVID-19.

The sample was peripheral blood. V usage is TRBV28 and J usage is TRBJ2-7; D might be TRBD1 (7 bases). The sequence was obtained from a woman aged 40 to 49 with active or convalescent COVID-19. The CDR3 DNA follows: TGTGCCAGCAGTTTGTTCAGGGGGGACGAGCAGTACTTC. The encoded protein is CASSLFRGDEQYF. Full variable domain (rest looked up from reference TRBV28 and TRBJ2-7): DVKVTQSSRYLVKRTGEKVFLECVQDMDHENMFWYRQDPGLGLRLIYFSYDVKMKEKGDIPEGYSVSREKKERFSLILESASTNQTSMYLCASSLFRGDEQYFGPGTRLTVT.